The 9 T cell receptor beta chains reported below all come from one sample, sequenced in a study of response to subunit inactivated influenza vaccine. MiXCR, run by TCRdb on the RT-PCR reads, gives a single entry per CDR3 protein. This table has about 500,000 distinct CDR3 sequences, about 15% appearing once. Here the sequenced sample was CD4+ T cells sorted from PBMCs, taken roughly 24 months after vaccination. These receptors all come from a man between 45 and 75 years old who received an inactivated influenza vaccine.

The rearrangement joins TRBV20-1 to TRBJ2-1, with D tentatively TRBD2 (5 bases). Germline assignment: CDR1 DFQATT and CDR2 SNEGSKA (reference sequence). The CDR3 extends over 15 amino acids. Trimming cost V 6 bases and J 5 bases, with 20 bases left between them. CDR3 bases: TGCAGTGCCCCCAAGGCTAGCCTACGGGACAATGAGCAGTTCTTC. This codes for CSAPKASLRDNEQFF.

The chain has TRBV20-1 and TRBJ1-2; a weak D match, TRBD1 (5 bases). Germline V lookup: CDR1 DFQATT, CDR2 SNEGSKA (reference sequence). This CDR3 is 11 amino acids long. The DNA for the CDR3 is TGCAGACCCTTGGGGGGTAATGGCTACACCTTC. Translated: CRPLGGNGYTF.

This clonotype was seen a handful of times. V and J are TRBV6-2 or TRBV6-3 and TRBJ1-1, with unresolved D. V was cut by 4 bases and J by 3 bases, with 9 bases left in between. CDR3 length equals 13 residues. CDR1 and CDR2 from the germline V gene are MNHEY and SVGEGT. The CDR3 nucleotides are TGTGCCAGCAGTTGGGCCTCGTACACTGAAGCTTTCTTT. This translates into CASSWASYTEAFF.

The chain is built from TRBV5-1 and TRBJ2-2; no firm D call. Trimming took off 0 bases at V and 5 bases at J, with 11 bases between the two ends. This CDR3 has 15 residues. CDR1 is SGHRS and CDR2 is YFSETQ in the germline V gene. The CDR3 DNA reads TGCGCCAGCAGCTTGGAGGCAGGCAGGACCGGGGAGCTGTTTTTT. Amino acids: CASSLEAGRTGELFF.

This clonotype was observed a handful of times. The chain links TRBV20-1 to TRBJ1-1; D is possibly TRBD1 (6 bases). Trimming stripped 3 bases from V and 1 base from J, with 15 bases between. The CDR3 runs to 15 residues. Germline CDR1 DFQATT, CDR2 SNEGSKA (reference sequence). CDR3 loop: CSASAVGGRNTEAFF. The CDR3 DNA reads TGCAGTGCTAGTGCCGTGGGGGGGCGGAACACTGAAGCTTTCTTT.

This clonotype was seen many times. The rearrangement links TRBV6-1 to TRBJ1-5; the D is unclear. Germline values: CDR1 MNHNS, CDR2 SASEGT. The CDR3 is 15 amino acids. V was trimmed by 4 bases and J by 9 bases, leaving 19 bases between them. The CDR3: CASSAPTRAARPQHF. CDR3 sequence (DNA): TGTGCCAGCAGTGCCCCTACTAGGGCCGCACGGCCCCAGCATTTT.

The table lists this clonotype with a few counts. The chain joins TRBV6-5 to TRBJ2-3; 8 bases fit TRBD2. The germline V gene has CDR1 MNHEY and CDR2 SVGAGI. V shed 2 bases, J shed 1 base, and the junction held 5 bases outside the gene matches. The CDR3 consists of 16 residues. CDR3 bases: TGTGCCAGCAGTTACGTACCAGCGGGAGGCACAGATACGCAGTATTTT. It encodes CASSYVPAGGTDTQYF.

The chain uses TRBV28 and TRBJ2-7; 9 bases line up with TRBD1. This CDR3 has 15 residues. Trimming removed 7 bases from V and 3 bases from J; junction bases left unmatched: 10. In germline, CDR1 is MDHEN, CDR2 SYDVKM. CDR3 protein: CASTAHGTGIYEQYF. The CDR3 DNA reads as TGTGCCAGCACCGCCCACGGGACAGGGATCTACGAGCAGTACTTC. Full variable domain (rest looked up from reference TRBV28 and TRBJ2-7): DVKVTQSSRYLVKRTGEKVFLECVQDMDHENMFWYRQDPGLGLRLIYFSYDVKMKEKGDIPEGYSVSREKKERFSLILESASTNQTSMYLCASTAHGTGIYEQYFGPGTRLTVT.

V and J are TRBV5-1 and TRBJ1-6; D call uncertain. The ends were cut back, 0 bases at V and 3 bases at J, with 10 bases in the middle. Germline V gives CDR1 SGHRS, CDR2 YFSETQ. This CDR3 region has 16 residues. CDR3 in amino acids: CASSLDSGIYNSPLHF. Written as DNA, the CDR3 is TGCGCCAGCAGCTTGGATTCAGGCATCTATAATTCACCCCTCCACTTT. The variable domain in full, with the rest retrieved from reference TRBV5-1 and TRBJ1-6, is KAGVTQTPRYLIKTRGQQVTLSCSPISGHRSVSWYQQTPGQGLQFLFEYFSETQRNKGNFPGRFSGRQFSNSRSEMNVSTLELGDSALYLCASSLDSGIYNSPLHFGNGTRLTVT.